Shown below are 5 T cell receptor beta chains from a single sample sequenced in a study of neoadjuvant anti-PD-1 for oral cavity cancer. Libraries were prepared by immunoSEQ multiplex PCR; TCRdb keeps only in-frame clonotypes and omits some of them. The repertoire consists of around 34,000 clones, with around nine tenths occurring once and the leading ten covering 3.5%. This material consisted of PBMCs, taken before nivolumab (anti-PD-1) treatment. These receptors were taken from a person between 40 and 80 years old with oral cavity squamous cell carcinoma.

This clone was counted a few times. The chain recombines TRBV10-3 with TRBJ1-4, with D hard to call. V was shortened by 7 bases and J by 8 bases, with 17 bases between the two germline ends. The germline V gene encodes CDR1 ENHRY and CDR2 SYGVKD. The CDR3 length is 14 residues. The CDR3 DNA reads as TGTGCCATCAAATTCAGGAAATCACGAGAAAAACTGTTTTTT. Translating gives CAIKFRKSREKLFF.

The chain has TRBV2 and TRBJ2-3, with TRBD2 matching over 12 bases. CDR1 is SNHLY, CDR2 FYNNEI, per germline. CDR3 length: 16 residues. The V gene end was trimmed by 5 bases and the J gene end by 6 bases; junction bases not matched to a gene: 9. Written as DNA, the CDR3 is TGTGCCAGCAGTCATCCGACTAGCGGGGGAGAGGATACGCAGTATTTT. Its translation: CASSHPTSGGEDTQYF.

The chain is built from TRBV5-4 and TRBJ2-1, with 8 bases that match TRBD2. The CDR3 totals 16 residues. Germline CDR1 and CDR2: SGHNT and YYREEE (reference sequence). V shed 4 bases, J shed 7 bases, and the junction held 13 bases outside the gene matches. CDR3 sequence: CASSPPGLGPGNEQFF. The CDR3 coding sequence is TGTGCCAGCAGCCCTCCGGGACTAGGACCGGGGAATGAGCAGTTCTTC.

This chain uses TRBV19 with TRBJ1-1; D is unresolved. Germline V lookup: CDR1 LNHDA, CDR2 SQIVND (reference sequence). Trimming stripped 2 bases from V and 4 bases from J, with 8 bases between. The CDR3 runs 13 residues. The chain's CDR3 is CASSISALTEAFF. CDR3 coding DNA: TGTGCCAGTAGTATAAGCGCGCTCACTGAAGCTTTCTTT.

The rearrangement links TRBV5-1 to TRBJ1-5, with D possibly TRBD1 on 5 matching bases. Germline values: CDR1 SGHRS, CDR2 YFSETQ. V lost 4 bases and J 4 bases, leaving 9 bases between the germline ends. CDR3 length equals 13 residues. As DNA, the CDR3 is TGCGCCAGCAGCCGGGACCAAAATCAGCCCCAGCATTTT. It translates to CASSRDQNQPQHF.